Below are 14 T cell receptor beta chains sequenced from a single sample in a study of blood T cell repertoires in COVID-19. Clones were sequenced by immunoSEQ multiplex PCR, and TCRdb holds only the in-frame ones, with some missing. The sample yields over 200,000 clones, 65% to 90% seen once. The material sequenced was peripheral blood. The origin of the receptors is a human donor in a cohort sampled during active COVID-19.

This chain links TRBV3-1 (or the pseudogene TRBV3-2) with TRBJ2-1, with 11 bases lining up with TRBD2. The ends lost 4 bases at V and 4 bases at J; junction bases unmatched: 9. The V gene's germline CDR1 is LGHDT and CDR2 YNNKEL (reference sequence). The CDR3 covers 17 residues. The CDR3, as DNA: TGTGCCAGCAGCCGAGCTGGGCTAGCGGGAGGTTACAATGAGCAGTTCTTC. Residues: CASSRAGLAGGYNEQFF.

The chain couples TRBV7-2 to TRBJ2-7; 10 bases agree with TRBD1. Germline CDR1 is SGHTA and CDR2 is FQGNSA. The trim removed 6 bases at V and 4 bases at J, leaving 6 bases unmatched. CDR3 size: 14 residues. The CDR3 sequence is CASSPGQGEYEQYF. The CDR3 DNA sequence: TGTGCCAGCAGTCCCGGACAGGGGGAATACGAGCAGTACTTC. Variable domain in full (rest from reference TRBV7-2 and TRBJ2-7): GAGVSQSPSNKVTEKGKDVELRCDPISGHTALYWYRQSLGQGLEFLIYFQGNSAPDKSGLPSDRFSAERTGGSVSTLTIQRTQQEDSAVYLCASSPGQGEYEQYFGPGTRLTVT.

The genes are TRBV28 and TRBJ2-5; 7 nucleotides agree with TRBD1. The CDR3 totals 18 residues. V lost 1 base, J lost 5 bases, and 16 bases stayed unmatched. CDR1 and CDR2 (germline): MDHEN, SYDVKM. The CDR3 sequence: CASSLFWQGDGEGETQYF. In DNA, the CDR3 is TGTGCCAGCAGTTTATTTTGGCAGGGGGACGGTGAGGGGGAGACCCAGTACTTC.

This clone occurred a few times. The rearrangement uses TRBV9 and TRBJ2-5; 7 nucleotides line up with TRBD1. Germline CDR1 is SGDLS and CDR2 is YYNGEE. J gave up 5 bases and V 3 bases, and 4 bases lay outside the gene matches. The CDR3 runs to 13 residues. The CDR3 nucleotides are TGTGCCAGCAGCGGGGGACAGCGGGAGACCCAGTACTTC. It translates to CASSGGQRETQYF.

The chain uses TRBV7-2 and TRBJ2-2, with TRBD2 matching 11 bases. Germline V CDR1 and CDR2: SGHTA, FQGNSA. This CDR3 is built from 16 residues. V gave up 8 bases and J gave up 3 bases; unmatched junction bases: 8. CDR3 bases: TGTGCCAGCGGGTCACTAGCGGGAGTTTACACCGGGGAGCTGTTTTTT. Protein: CASGSLAGVYTGELFF.

The rearrangement links TRBV6-2 or TRBV6-3 to TRBJ2-7; 13 positions match TRBD2. Germline trimming cut 5 bases from V and 0 bases from J; bases unmatched to any gene: 10. This CDR3 is built from 18 residues. Germline CDR1 and CDR2: MNHEY and SVGEGT. The CDR3 DNA is TGTGCCAGCAGTCCAGGACTAGCGGGAGTCCCGAGCTCCTACGAGCAGTACTTC. It encodes CASSPGLAGVPSSYEQYF.

This clone was seen a single time. The chain couples TRBV6-5 to TRBJ2-5; D is possibly TRBD2 (5 bases). The CDR3 is 16 amino acids. Per germline, CDR1 MNHEY and CDR2 SVGAGI. Trimming pared 4 bases from V and 1 base from J, leaving 16 bases between. The CDR3 DNA reads as TGTGCCAGCAGTTTTCGAGGGTGGGAGCCCCAAGAGACCCAGTACTTC. This sequence encodes CASSFRGWEPQETQYF.

The chain is built from TRBV18 and TRBJ2-5; D possibly corresponds to TRBD1 (6 bases). This CDR3 is 13 amino acids long. Germline V CDR1 and CDR2: KGHSH, LQKENI. Trimming stripped 2 bases from V and 2 bases from J, with 6 bases between. Written as DNA, the CDR3 is TGTGCCAGCTCACCAGACAGGCAAGAGACCCAGTACTTC. Protein sequence: CASSPDRQETQYF.

V usage is TRBV27 and J usage is TRBJ2-3; TRBD2 is a possible D gene (6 bases). The CDR3 has 14 residues. V was clipped by 5 bases and J by 0 bases, with 9 bases between them. Germline lookup yields CDR1 MNHEY and CDR2 SMNVEV (reference sequence). Here the CDR3 DNA reads TGTGCCAGCAGTCAAGGGACTAGCACAGATACGCAGTATTTT. This gives the protein CASSQGTSTDTQYF.

This chain joins TRBV29-1 and TRBJ2-1; D may be TRBD2 (5 bases). V dropped 3 bases and J dropped 1 base, with 7 bases sitting between them. This CDR3 has 13 amino acids. Germline CDR1 and CDR2: SQVTM and ANQGSEA. For the CDR3, the DNA is TGCAGCGTTGACGGGGATTCCTACAATGAGCAGTTCTTC. Residues: CSVDGDSYNEQFF.

V usage is TRBV15 and J usage is TRBJ1-4; 7 bases map to TRBD1. J gave up 3 bases and V 0 bases, and 7 bases lay outside the gene matches. The CDR3 loop spans 17 amino acids. Germline CDR1 LNHNV, CDR2 YYDKDF (reference sequence). The CDR3 DNA is TGTGCCACCAGCAGAGATTTGGAGGGGGCGGCTAATGAAAAACTGTTTTTT. Encoded protein: CATSRDLEGAANEKLFF.

This chain connects TRBV3-1 (or the pseudogene TRBV3-2) to TRBJ2-5; 10 bases are a match to TRBD2. Germline V lookup: CDR1 LGHDT, CDR2 YNNKEL (reference sequence). The CDR3 length is 16 residues. Trimming at V came to 0 bases and at J to 4 bases, leaving 5 bases not matched to a gene. The CDR3 region has the DNA TGTGCCAGCAGCCAAGATCGAGCGGGAGGGAGAGAGACCCAGTACTTC. Translated, it gives CASSQDRAGGRETQYF.

The chain joins TRBV25-1 to TRBJ1-5, with 9 positions matching TRBD1. Trimming at V came to 4 bases and at J to 2 bases, leaving 9 bases not matched to a gene. Germline lookup yields CDR1 MGHDK and CDR2 SYGVNS. The CDR3 runs 17 residues. CDR3 DNA sequence: TGTGCCAGCAGTGGACTGGGACAGGGAGCGGGCAATCAGCCCCAGCATTTT. It codes for CASSGLGQGAGNQPQHF.

This chain links TRBV4-3 with TRBJ1-1; TRBD1 might be the D (6 bases). Germline CDR1 reads LGHNA; CDR2 reads YSLEER. V lost 1 base and J lost 4, with 10 bases in between. CDR3 length equals 14 residues. CDR3: CASSQGTVGTEAFF. CDR3 coding DNA: TGCGCCAGCAGCCAAGGGACAGTAGGCACTGAAGCTTTCTTT.